These T cell receptor beta chains were read from a single sample in a study of cytomegalovirus exposure and HLA in healthy donors. TCRdb's copy holds only in-frame clones and misses some; the assay was immunoSEQ multiplex PCR. In the table there are about 120,000 clones, over 70% of which are singletons. The specimen was PBMCs. These receptors all come from a man aged 18 to 29 in good health and CMV-seropositive. CDR3s include the opening cysteine and the closing phenylalanine or tryptophan. A D gene is named only where the DNA matches it firmly. Rows may omit the clone size; those that give it use once, few, many or a size class.

DNA | CDR3 | size | V | D | J
TGCGCCAGCAGCCTGCAAGCAAATGCCTACGAGCAGTACTTC | CASSLQANAYEQYF | . | TRBV5-1 | . | TRBJ2-7
TGCGCCAGCAGCCAAGCAAACAGGGGGGTAGGCACTGAAGCTTTCTTT | CASSQANRGVGTEAFF | few | TRBV4-3 | TRBD1 | TRBJ1-1
TGTGCCAGCAGTTATCTGGGCTTTTACACTGAAGCTTTCTTT | CASSYLGFYTEAFF | . | TRBV6-5 | . | TRBJ1-1
TGTGCCAGCAGCTCGGGGGTGGGGAATCAGCCCCAGCATTTT | CASSSGVGNQPQHF | . | TRBV7-2 | . | TRBJ1-5
TGTGCCACCAGCAGAGATTACAGTACAGAAAACATTCAGTACTTC | CATSRDYSTENIQYF | . | TRBV15 | . | TRBJ2-4
TGTGCCAGCAGCGTACATAGCGGGATTCCCTACGAGCAGTACTTC | CASSVHSGIPYEQYF | . | TRBV7-2 | TRBD2 | TRBJ2-7
TGTGCCAGCAGTTTTAGCGTGCGGGGGTTAACGGCCGGGGAGCTGTTTTTT | CASSFSVRGLTAGELFF | . | TRBV27 | TRBD2 | TRBJ2-2
TGTGCCAGCAGTTACTCGGGACTAGGGGCAGATACGCAGTATTTT | CASSYSGLGADTQYF | . | TRBV6-5 | TRBD2 | TRBJ2-3
TGCAGCGTTGTTGGTGGATTGGGCCTACAAGAGACCCAGTACTTC | CSVVGGLGLQETQYF | . | TRBV29-1 | . | TRBJ2-5
TGTGCCAGCAGCCAAGGTTTTAGCGGATACAATGAGCAGTTCTTC | CASSQGFSGYNEQFF | . | TRBV14 | . | TRBJ2-1
TGTGCCTGGAGTGTACCACGGGGATTAGGCTATGGCTACACCTTC | CAWSVPRGLGYGYTF | . | TRBV30 | . | TRBJ1-2
TGTGCCAGCAGCTTGGGGGACAGGCTAGCTAACTATGGCTACACCTTC | CASSLGDRLANYGYTF | . | TRBV5-6 | TRBD1 | TRBJ1-2
TGTGCCAGCAGCTTGGGGGGGACAGGGGGCACCTATGGCTACACCTTC | CASSLGGTGGTYGYTF | . | TRBV7-2 | TRBD1 | TRBJ1-2
TGTGCCAGTAGTACCACAGCGAACACCGGGGAGCTGTTTTTT | CASSTTANTGELFF | . | TRBV19 | . | TRBJ2-2
TGTGCCAGTAACGAGGACACATATAGCAATCAGCCCCAGCATTTT | CASNEDTYSNQPQHF | few | TRBV19 | . | TRBJ1-5
TGTGCCAGCAGCCCTACCAGGACTCCCACAGAGACCCAGTACTTC | CASSPTRTPTETQYF | . | TRBV7-9 | . | TRBJ2-5
TGCAGCGTTGAAAAAGTCCAGGGGACTGGCTACACCTTC | CSVEKVQGTGYTF | . | TRBV29-1 | . | TRBJ1-2